The 14 T cell receptor beta chains given below trace back to one sample, sequenced in a study of T cell responses to AZD1222 COVID-19 vaccine. TCRdb's copy holds only in-frame clones and misses some; the assay was immunoSEQ multiplex PCR. The sample lists 95,000 to 100,000 clones; 70% to 90% were seen once. Sequencing was performed on peripheral blood, taken 28 days after the second AZD1222 dose. These receptor sequences come from an adult who received the AZD1222 COVID-19 vaccine.

This clone was seen a handful of times. V and J are TRBV3-1 (or the pseudogene TRBV3-2) and TRBJ1-1; 7 bases are shared with TRBD1. Trimming took 2 bases from V and 1 from J; bases not matched to a gene: 1. The CDR3 runs to 14 residues. Looked up from germline, CDR1 is LGHDT and CDR2 is YNNKEL (reference sequence). DNA for the CDR3: TGTGCCAGCAGCCAATGGGACAGGAACACTGAAGCTTTCTTT. It encodes CASSQWDRNTEAFF.

V is TRBV7-2 and J is TRBJ1-1; no clear D. Germline V gene lookup returns CDR1 SGHTA and CDR2 FQGNSA. Trimming took off 1 base at V and 4 bases at J, with 13 bases between the two ends. The CDR3 spans 15 residues. The CDR3 here is CASSLVWGWRTEAFF. The CDR3 DNA is TGTGCCAGCAGCTTAGTGTGGGGTTGGCGCACTGAAGCTTTCTTT.

This chain joins TRBV5-6 and TRBJ2-7, with 7 bases that match TRBD1. V trimming: 2 bases; J trimming: 5 bases; junction bases outside the gene matches: 10. CDR3 length: 15 residues. Germline V CDR1 and CDR2: SGHDT, YYEEEE. The DNA for the CDR3 is TGTGCCAGCAGCTTCGCCGGGACAGTCAACCACGAGCAGTACTTC. Its translation: CASSFAGTVNHEQYF.

This clone was seen a single time. The rearrangement links TRBV7-9 to TRBJ2-3; TRBD2 might be the D (6 bases). V was trimmed by 2 bases and J by 1 base, leaving 10 bases between them. The CDR3 is made up of 15 amino acids. Per germline, CDR1 SEHNR and CDR2 FQNEAQ (reference sequence). DNA for the CDR3: TGTGCCAGCAGCTTATTGGGGGGAGGCACAGATACGCAGTATTTT. It specifies CASSLLGGGTDTQYF.

This chain connects TRBV4-3 to TRBJ2-7, with 14 bases that match TRBD2. From germline, CDR1 is LGHNA and CDR2 YSLEER. The CDR3 contains 17 residues. The V segment lost 1 base and the J segment 3 bases; nucleotides outside the gene matches: 5. This CDR3 reads CASSQGTGLAGVYEQYF. The CDR3 DNA is TGCGCCAGCAGCCAAGGGACGGGACTAGCGGGAGTCTACGAGCAGTACTTC.

The chain has TRBV6-2 or TRBV6-3 and TRBJ2-1; D is possibly TRBD2 (6 bases). V was trimmed by 2 bases and J by 0 bases, leaving 11 bases between them. Germline V gene lookup returns CDR1 MNHEY and CDR2 SVGEGT. This CDR3 region has 16 residues. This CDR3 is CASSYPSGRSYNEQFF. CDR3 DNA sequence: TGTGCCAGCAGTTACCCGAGCGGGCGCTCCTACAATGAGCAGTTCTTC.

The chain couples TRBV5-1 to TRBJ2-7, with TRBD2 matching 9 bases. The germline gives CDR1 SGHRS, CDR2 YFSETQ. With V trimmed by 4 bases and J by 4 bases, 15 bases remained unmatched. This CDR3 is 17 amino acids long. The CDR3 loop reads CASSPRQGSGRRYEQYF. The CDR3 coding sequence is TGCGCCAGCAGCCCCCGTCAGGGTAGCGGGAGAAGGTACGAGCAGTACTTC.

The V call is TRBV13, the J call TRBJ2-5, with 9 bases identical to TRBD1. CDR1 is PRHDT and CDR2 is FYEKMQ in the germline V gene (reference sequence). Losses at the gene ends were 3 bases for V and 2 bases for J; bases not matched to a gene: 1. This CDR3 is built from 14 residues. The CDR3 reads CASSFDRGQETQYF. The CDR3 DNA is TGTGCCAGCAGCTTCGACAGGGGGCAAGAGACCCAGTACTTC.

The table lists this clone with a few counts. The J gene is TRBJ2-7, the V gene TRBV7-8; 12 bases fit TRBD2. The J segment lost 4 bases and the V segment lost 6 bases, leaving 7 bases of the junction unmatched. The CDR3 consists of 15 residues. In germline, CDR1 is SGHVS, CDR2 FQNEAQ. This chain's CDR3 is CASRSTSGRSYEQYF. For the CDR3, the DNA is TGTGCCAGCAGATCTACTAGCGGGAGGAGTTACGAGCAGTACTTC. Variable domain in full (rest from reference TRBV7-8 and TRBJ2-7): GAGVSQSPRYKVAKRGQDVALRCDPISGHVSLFWYQQALGQGPEFLTYFQNEAQLDKSGLPSDRFFAERPEGSVSTLKIQRTQQEDSAVYLCASRSTSGRSYEQYFGPGTRLTVT.

This chain links TRBV5-1 with TRBJ2-7, with D unclear. Between the trimmed V and J ends, which lost 1 base and 1 base, there was a span of 12 bases. CDR1 is SGHRS and CDR2 is YFSETQ in the germline V gene. This CDR3 has 15 amino acids. The CDR3, as DNA: TGCGCCAGCAGCTTGAAACCGGGTGCGTCCTACGAGCAGTACTTC. Its translation: CASSLKPGASYEQYF.

The chain combines TRBV25-1 with TRBJ2-1; TRBD1 might be the D (5 bases). CDR1 is MGHDK and CDR2 is SYGVNS in the germline V gene. V was pared by 3 bases and J by 0 bases, with 9 bases between. The CDR3 is 15 amino acids. CDR3 sequence (DNA): TGTGCCAGCAGTGACAGGGTAGGCTCCTACAATGAGCAGTTCTTC. This codes for CASSDRVGSYNEQFF.

The chain joins TRBV28 to TRBJ1-1, with 7 bases lining up with TRBD1. This CDR3 spans 15 amino acids. V lost 5 bases to trimming and J lost 1 base; unmatched junction nucleotides: 7. Germline CDR1 reads MDHEN; CDR2 reads SYDVKM. For the CDR3, the DNA is TGTGCCAGCAGTGGAGGCAGGGGGTGGAACACTGAAGCTTTCTTT. Translated: CASSGGRGWNTEAFF.

The chain is built from TRBV7-9 and TRBJ1-2; perhaps TRBD1 as D (5 bases). CDR3 length: 13 residues. Trimming cost V 3 bases and J 4 bases, with 9 bases left between them. Germline V CDR1 and CDR2: SEHNR, FQNEAQ (reference sequence). Here the CDR3 DNA reads TGTGCCAGCAGCTTCGCCCAGGGCTATGGCTACACCTTC. Its protein product is CASSFAQGYGYTF.

V and J are TRBV6-5 and TRBJ2-5; 7 positions agree with TRBD2. Germline CDR1 and CDR2: MNHEY and SVGAGI. V lost 3 bases to trimming and J lost 4 bases; unmatched junction nucleotides: 11. The CDR3 is made up of 16 amino acids. The DNA of the CDR3 is TGTGCCAGCAGTTATTGGGCTAGCGGAGAGGGAGAGACCCAGTACTTC. It yields the protein CASSYWASGEGETQYF.